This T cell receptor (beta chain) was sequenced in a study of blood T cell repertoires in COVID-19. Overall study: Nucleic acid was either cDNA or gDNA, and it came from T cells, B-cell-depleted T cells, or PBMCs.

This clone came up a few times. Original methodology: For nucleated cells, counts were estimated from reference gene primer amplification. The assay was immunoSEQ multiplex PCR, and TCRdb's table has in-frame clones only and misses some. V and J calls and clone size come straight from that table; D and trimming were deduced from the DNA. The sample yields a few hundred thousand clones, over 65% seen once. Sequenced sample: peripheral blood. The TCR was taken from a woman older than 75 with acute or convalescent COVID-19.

The DNA for the CDR3 is TGTGCCAGCAGCTTAGGGCCTAGCGGGGGCTACGAGCAGTACTTC. Amino acid sequence: CASSLGPSGGYEQYF. The gene calls are TRBV11-2 and TRBJ2-7, with TRBD2 matching over 10 bases. Trimming removed 1 base from V and 3 bases from J; junction bases left unmatched: 3. CDR1 SGHAT and CDR2 FQNNGV come from the germline V gene. CDR3 length: 15 amino acids. Full variable domain (missing parts from reference TRBV11-2 and TRBJ2-7): EAGVAQSPRYKIIEKRQSVAFWCNPISGHATLYWYQQILGQGPKLLIQFQNNGVVDDSQLPKDRFSAERLKGVDSTLKIQPAKLEDSAVYLCASSLGPSGGYEQYFGPGTRLTVT.